The 29 T cell receptor beta chains reported below all come from one sample, sequenced in a study of identical twins. TCRdb re-called the 5' RACE reads through MiXCR, storing one row per CDR3 protein. The sample contains some 460,000 distinct CDR3 sequences, over 12% of which appear only once. These data were also reused for a study on yellow fever vaccine responses in identical twins.

Sample: CD4+ T cells sorted from blood. These receptors all stem from a woman between 18 and 29 years old in good health.

This clonotype showed up just a few times. J is TRBJ2-5 and V is TRBV4-2; D remains unclear. Germline V gives CDR1 LGHNA, CDR2 YNFKEQ. The CDR3 is 15 residues long. Trimming shortened V by 2 bases and J by 2 bases, and 12 bases separated the two germline ends. The CDR3, as DNA: TGTGCCAGCAGCCAATCTGCCTCTAGGCAAGAGACCCAGTACTTC. Translating it yields CASSQSASRQETQYF.

This clonotype was seen only a few times. The chain has TRBV6-5 and TRBJ1-5, with 9 positions matching TRBD1. The CDR3 sequence is 17 residues long. Germline trimming cut 2 bases from V and 6 bases from J; bases unmatched to any gene: 11. Germline CDR1 and CDR2: MNHEY and SVGAGI. As DNA, the CDR3 is TGTGCCAGCAGTTACGACCTGGGACAGGGTTCGGGTCAGCCCCAGCATTTT. It translates to CASSYDLGQGSGQPQHF.

The V call is TRBV28, the J call TRBJ2-3; D unresolved. V was trimmed by 7 bases and J by 2 bases, leaving 16 bases between them. Germline lookup yields CDR1 MDHEN and CDR2 SYDVKM. The CDR3 consists of 15 residues. CDR3 sequence (DNA): TGTGCCAGCACTCCCGAGCAAACCTACACAGATACGCAGTATTTT. Translation gives CASTPEQTYTDTQYF. Full variable domain (rest looked up from reference TRBV28 and TRBJ2-3): DVKVTQSSRYLVKRTGEKVFLECVQDMDHENMFWYRQDPGLGLRLIYFSYDVKMKEKGDIPEGYSVSREKKERFSLILESASTNQTSMYLCASTPEQTYTDTQYFGPGTRLTVL.

V gene TRBV7-2 combines with J gene TRBJ2-7; D gene uncertain. Germline V gene sequence: CDR1 SGHTA, CDR2 FQGNSA. Trimming cost V 6 bases and J 5 bases, with 20 bases left between them. CDR3 length equals 15 residues. CDR3 sequence: CASRNLPGVGNEQYF. The CDR3 region has the DNA TGTGCCAGCAGAAACCTCCCTGGGGTTGGTAACGAGCAGTACTTC.

The rearrangement uses TRBV12-3 or TRBV12-4 and TRBJ1-3, with TRBD1 identical over 9 bases. V was pared by 3 bases and J by 1 base, with 7 bases of the junction left unmatched. CDR3 length: 17 residues. CDR3 protein: CASSFSTGTGSGNTIYF. The CDR3 DNA follows: TGTGCCAGCAGTTTTTCGACCGGGACAGGGTCTGGAAACACCATATATTTT.

This clonotype was counted a few times. The rearrangement joins TRBV7-6 to TRBJ2-1, with D tentatively TRBD1 (5 bases). V dropped 2 bases and J dropped 0 bases, with 14 bases sitting between them. Germline assignment: CDR1 SGHVS and CDR2 FNYEAQ. The CDR3 sequence is 17 residues long. CDR3 sequence: CASSLNPQGSSYNEQFF. In DNA, the CDR3 is TGTGCCAGCAGCTTAAACCCTCAGGGCAGCTCCTACAATGAGCAGTTCTTC.

This clonotype was detected a few times. This chain links TRBV7-9 with TRBJ2-7; D perhaps matches TRBD1 (6 bases). Germline V CDR1 and CDR2: SEHNR, FQNEAQ (reference sequence). The CDR3 is 13 amino acids. Between the trimmed V and J ends, which lost 5 bases and 3 bases, there was a span of 11 bases. The DNA for the CDR3 is TGTGCCAGCAGCGTTAGACAGGACTACGAGCAGTACTTC. As protein: CASSVRQDYEQYF.

This clonotype was counted a few times. V usage is TRBV28 and J usage is TRBJ2-3; 11 bases are shared with TRBD1. Trimming removed 5 bases from V and 2 bases from J; junction bases left unmatched: 9. The CDR3 is 17 amino acids. Germline-derived CDR1 and CDR2 are MDHEN and SYDVKM. In nucleotides, the CDR3 is TGTGCCAGCAGTCAATTCCCGGGACAGGGGGACACAGATACGCAGTATTTT. Its translation is CASSQFPGQGDTDTQYF.

This clonotype has a handful of counts. The chain joins TRBV2 to TRBJ2-1; no definite D call. The V end lost 6 bases, the J end lost 0 bases, and 21 bases lay between the germline ends. CDR1 is SNHLY, CDR2 FYNNEI, per germline. The CDR3 is made up of 18 amino acids. The CDR3 region has the DNA TGTGCCAGCAGCCAGGTAACCTCAAGAACGAGCTCCTACAATGAGCAGTTCTTC. Its protein is CASSQVTSRTSSYNEQFF.

The chain joins TRBV30 to TRBJ2-7; 7 bases are shared with TRBD1. The V gene end was trimmed by 3 bases and the J gene end by 3 bases; junction bases not matched to a gene: 2. This CDR3 contains 12 residues. Germline V gives CDR1 GTSNPN, CDR2 SVGIG (reference sequence). CDR3 protein: CAWRTGDYEQYF. CDR3 nucleotide sequence: TGTGCCTGGAGAACAGGGGACTACGAGCAGTACTTC.

The CDR3 DNA is TGCAGTGCTAGTTGGAGGTCTTGGGAGACCCAGTACTTC. The encoded protein is CSASWRSWETQYF. The V and J genes are TRBV20-1 and TRBJ2-5; D possibly corresponds to TRBD2 (5 bases). The CDR3 is 13 residues long. CDR1 and CDR2 (germline): DFQATT, SNEGSKA (reference sequence). V lost 3 bases and J 5 bases, leaving 13 bases between the germline ends.

The V and J genes are TRBV28 and TRBJ2-4; D remains unclear. Germline loops: CDR1 MDHEN, CDR2 SYDVKM. Trimming left V 5 bases short and J 7 bases short, with 18 bases between. The CDR3 covers 15 residues. CDR3 coding DNA: TGTGCCAGCAGTCCCCCGATGGGGATGGGGAACATTCAGTACTTC. Its translation is CASSPPMGMGNIQYF.

This clonotype has more than one count but fewer than ten. The gene calls are TRBV7-2 and TRBJ2-5; 10 bases fit TRBD2. The CDR3 contains 16 residues. Germline CDR1 reads SGHTA; CDR2 reads FQGNSA. The V segment lost 5 bases and the J segment 3 bases; nucleotides outside the gene matches: 9. CDR3 in amino acids: CASSPRAGGYKETQYF. CDR3 bases: TGTGCCAGCAGCCCCAGAGCGGGGGGGTATAAAGAGACCCAGTACTTC.

This clonotype was picked up a small number of times. CDR3 bases: TGCAGCCTAGTATGTCGGACTGCGAACACCGGGGAGCTGTTTTTT. Encoded protein: CSLVCRTANTGELFF. The chain joins TRBV29-1 to TRBJ2-2; tentative D call: TRBD2 (5 bases). V shed 8 bases and J shed 0 bases, with 16 bases lying between them. There are 15 residues in the CDR3. Germline V CDR1 and CDR2: SQVTM, ANQGSEA.

Only a few counts were recorded for this clonotype. The gene calls are TRBV6-6 and TRBJ1-1; D gene ambiguous. The CDR3 covers 12 residues. V was trimmed by 5 bases and J by 1 base, leaving 5 bases between them. Germline lookup yields CDR1 MNHNY and CDR2 SVGAGI (reference sequence). The CDR3 loop is CASSTTNTEAFF. As DNA, the CDR3 is TGTGCCAGCAGTACGACGAACACTGAAGCTTTCTTT.

The chain is built from TRBV6-1 and TRBJ1-1; possible D gene TRBD1, 6 bases. Trimming took 4 bases from V and 5 from J, leaving 20 bases between them. This CDR3 contains 16 residues. Germline CDR1 reads MNHNS; CDR2 reads SASEGT. For the CDR3, the DNA is TGTGCCAGCAGTGTGTTTTCCGGAGGGGGAAATACTGAAGCTTTCTTT. This encodes CASSVFSGGGNTEAFF.

This clonotype was counted only a few times. The chain is built from TRBV12-3 or TRBV12-4 and TRBJ2-1, with D possibly being TRBD1 (6 bases). Trimming cost V 6 bases and J 9 bases, with 15 bases left between them. CDR3 length equals 13 residues. CDR3 bases: TGTGCCAGCAGCCCTTACAGGGTTGGTGAGCAGTTCTTC. Its protein product is CASSPYRVGEQFF.

V and J are TRBV20-1 and TRBJ2-5, with 13 bases that match TRBD2. Germline CDR1 reads DFQATT; CDR2 reads SNEGSKA (reference sequence). The CDR3 spans 14 residues. After removal of 5 bases from V and 7 bases from J, the junction contained 7 bases not matched to a gene. CDR3: CSAGQTSGGGTQYF. CDR3 nucleotide sequence: TGCAGTGCTGGACAAACTAGCGGGGGGGGGACCCAGTACTTC.

The rearrangement links TRBV11-2 to TRBJ2-2, with 10 bases lining up with TRBD2. The junction had 15 bases not matched to a gene; V was cut back by 5 bases and J by 6 bases. From germline, CDR1 is SGHAT and CDR2 FQNNGV. The CDR3 runs to 18 residues. This CDR3 is CASSPPKPAGGRSGELFF. CDR3 DNA: TGTGCCAGCAGCCCCCCCAAGCCAGCGGGGGGGCGGTCCGGGGAGCTGTTTTTT.

In its sample, this clonotype was seen many times. The chain employs TRBV28 and TRBJ1-5; D is possibly TRBD1 (6 bases). Germline V gene sequence: CDR1 MDHEN, CDR2 SYDVKM. Between the trimmed V and J ends, which lost 6 bases and 1 base, there was a span of 10 bases. This CDR3 has 14 residues. As DNA, the CDR3 is TGTGCCAGCAGATTAGGGGGGAGCAATCAGCCCCAGCATTTT. Translation: CASRLGGSNQPQHF.

The rearrangement uses TRBV5-1 and TRBJ2-5; possibly TRBD1 or TRBD2 for D (5 bases each). Looked up from germline, CDR1 is SGHRS and CDR2 is YFSETQ. V lost 8 bases and J 4 bases, leaving 15 bases between the germline ends. This CDR3 region has 13 residues. The CDR3 DNA reads as TGCGCCAGTATTCCGGGGACGGGAGAGACCCAGTACTTC. Protein product: CASIPGTGETQYF.

This clonotype was counted ten times or more. J is TRBJ2-1 and V is TRBV21-1; the table's TRBD1 call for D was not verified on the DNA. TRBV21-1 is flagged as a pseudogene. The CDR3 length is 17 residues. CDR3 protein: CASSSPPGTGAYNEQFF. The CDR3 coding sequence is TGTGCCAGCAGCAGCCCCCCCGGGACAGGGGCCTACAATGAGCAGTTCTTC.

This clonotype occurred many times. This chain uses TRBV25-1 with TRBJ1-1; possible D gene TRBD1, 5 bases. CDR3 size: 16 residues. Germline CDR1 is MGHDK and CDR2 is SYGVNS. The V gene lost 0 bases and the J gene lost 0 bases, with 11 bases spanning the gap. The CDR3 protein is CASSEYPRGLNTEAFF. In nucleotides, the CDR3 is TGTGCCAGCAGTGAATATCCGAGGGGCCTGAACACTGAAGCTTTCTTT.

The V call is TRBV2, the J call TRBJ1-6, with D possibly being TRBD1 (6 bases). V was trimmed by 5 bases and J by 9 bases, leaving 11 bases between them. This CDR3 comprises 13 residues. The germline gives CDR1 SNHLY, CDR2 FYNNEI. The CDR3 nucleotides read TGTGCCAGCAGTCGGGACACCTTTTCACCCCTCCACTTT. Translated, it gives CASSRDTFSPLHF.

The chain employs TRBV15 and TRBJ2-2; 8 nucleotides match TRBD1. CDR1 is LNHNV and CDR2 is YYDKDF in the germline V gene (reference sequence). V lost 2 bases, J lost 5 bases, and 10 bases stayed unmatched. The CDR3 totals 17 residues. CDR3 region: CATSRSRGPKGTGELFF. CDR3 bases: TGTGCCACCAGCAGAAGCAGGGGGCCAAAGGGGACCGGGGAGCTGTTTTTT.

V usage is TRBV6-1 and J usage is TRBJ2-7, with TRBD1 identical over 11 bases. The V gene's germline CDR1 is MNHNS and CDR2 SASEGT. Trimming took 8 bases from V and 7 from J; bases not matched to a gene: 10. CDR3 length: 14 residues. The CDR3 is CASQMWDRGSEQYF. The CDR3 DNA reads as TGTGCCAGCCAAATGTGGGACAGGGGGTCGGAGCAGTACTTC.

This clonotype was observed a few times. The chain employs TRBV30 and TRBJ2-3; D tentatively fits TRBD1 or TRBD2 (5 bases each). Germline assignment: CDR1 GTSNPN and CDR2 SVGIG (reference sequence). This CDR3 contains 12 residues. Trimming left V 2 bases short and J 11 bases short, with 14 bases between. CDR3 residues: CAWSPLWGRQYF. CDR3 sequence (DNA): TGTGCCTGGAGTCCGCTGTGGGGGAGGCAGTATTTT.

This clonotype was seen a few times. The rearrangement uses TRBV7-8 and TRBJ2-7, with 12 bases fitting TRBD2. V lost 5 bases to trimming and J lost 9 bases; unmatched junction nucleotides: 14. The CDR3 contains 16 residues. Germline CDR1 and CDR2: SGHVS and FQNEAQ. The CDR3 DNA reads as TGTGCCAGCAGCCAAATTACCTCTAGCGGGAGGGCCCTGCAGTACTTC. Protein sequence: CASSQITSSGRALQYF.

This chain joins TRBV28 and TRBJ2-7, with no clear D. V lost 2 bases, J lost 6 bases, and 11 bases lay in between. Germline V gene sequence: CDR1 MDHEN, CDR2 SYDVKM. This CDR3 has 13 residues. CDR3 amino acids: CASSLMQVPEQYF. In nucleotides, the CDR3 is TGTGCCAGCAGTTTAATGCAGGTCCCCGAGCAGTACTTC.